The rows below give T cell receptor beta chains drawn from one sample of a study of blood T cells in healthy people across ages. MiXCR was run by TCRdb on the 5' RACE reads, yielding one entry per CDR3 protein. Of approximately 810,000 distinct CDR3 sequences detected, under 40% appear once; the ten largest clones hold about an eighth. The specimen sequenced was blood. These receptors all come from a man aged 18 to 30 in good health. Each CDR3 is given with its conserved first and last residue. The D gene is left open where the match is weak. Clone sizes are given selectively: once, few, many, or a class where the clone is expanded.

>many|TRBJ1-2|TRBV12-3/TRBV12-4|.
TGTGCCAGCAGTTTAGGGGGAATCTTTACCGGCTACACCTTC
CASSLGGIFTGYTF
>once|TRBJ2-5|TRBV5-1|.
TGCGCCAGCAGCTTATCAACCGGGGGAAGTGAGACCCGGTACTTC
CASSLSTGGSETRYF
>few|TRBJ1-1|TRBV14|.
TGTGCCAGCAGCCAAAATATGAACACTGAAGCTTTCTTT
CASSQNMNTEAFF
>.|TRBJ1-6|TRBV12-3/TRBV12-4|.
TGTGCCAGCAGTTTTGGGGGCGGCGCACCCCTCCACTTT
CASSFGGGAPLHF
>few|TRBJ1-2|TRBV7-9|.
TGTGCCAGCAGCCCCCCACAGGGCTACACCTTC
CASSPPQGYTF
>few|TRBJ1-2|TRBV7-2|.
TGTGCCAGCAGCTTCGGGCCCGGCTACACCTTC
CASSFGPGYTF
>.|TRBJ1-4|TRBV10-3|.
TGTGCCATCAGTGAGGCGGAGGCAACTAATGAAAAACTGTTTTTT
CAISEAEATNEKLFF
>many|TRBJ2-7|TRBV7-2|TRBD1
TGTGCCAGCAGTCAGACAGGGGGCCACGAGCAGTACTTC
CASSQTGGHEQYF
>few|TRBJ2-1|TRBV9|TRBD2
TGTGCCAGCAGCCTGGGACTAGCGGGGCCCCCGGAGCAGTTCTTC
CASSLGLAGPPEQFF
>.|TRBJ2-3|TRBV10-2|TRBD1
TGCGCCTGCGAAATGACAGGGTCGACAGATACGCAGTATTTT
CACEMTGSTDTQYF
>many|TRBJ1-2|TRBV9|TRBD1
TGTGCCAGCCGCCGGGACAGGGAAAAGGGCTACACCTTC
CASRRDREKGYTF
>few|TRBJ2-5|TRBV6-1|TRBD2
TGTGCCAGCTTCAACATGCGACTAGCGGGGGGGCAGAAGACCCAGTACTTC
CASFNMRLAGGQKTQYF
>few|TRBJ1-2|TRBV6-1|.
TGTGCCAGCAGTGGGGGACACGGTCCATCGGACTATGGCTACACCTTC
CASSGGHGPSDYGYTF
>few|TRBJ2-1|TRBV7-9|.
TGTGCCAGCAGCTTAACCAGGGACCACAATGAGCAGTTCTTC
CASSLTRDHNEQFF
>.|TRBJ2-7|TRBV11-2|.
TGTGCCAGCAGCTCAAGGGGTCGGGGGTTCTACGAGCAGTACTTC
CASSSRGRGFYEQYF
>.|TRBJ1-1|TRBV6-5|TRBD1
TGTGCCAGCAGTATCGGGTACAGGGGAGCTGAAGCTTTCTTT
CASSIGYRGAEAFF
>few|TRBJ1-2|TRBV7-2|.
TGTGCCAGCAGCGCCGCCGGGACAACCTATGGCTACACCTTC
CASSAAGTTYGYTF
>.|TRBJ2-3|TRBV7-9|.
TGTGCCAGCAGCCACCCTTTAAGGACAGATACGCAGTATTTT
CASSHPLRTDTQYF
>.|TRBJ2-3|TRBV4-3|TRBD1
TGCGCCAGCAGCCAAACGACAGGGTGGACAGATACGCAGTATTTT
CASSQTTGWTDTQYF
>.|TRBJ2-1|TRBV5-6|.
TGTGCCAGCAGCTTGTACGCTCTACTCTACAATGAGCAGTTCTTC
CASSLYALLYNEQFF
>once|TRBJ1-2|TRBV7-9|.
TGTGCCAGCGGCCCCGGGACACCGGAGGGCTACACCTTC
CASGPGTPEGYTF
>.|TRBJ2-1|TRBV6-6|TRBD1
TGTGCCAGCAGTTACTACTTAGACAGGGTGGAGTTCTTC
CASSYYLDRVEFF
>few|TRBJ2-1|TRBV20-1|.
TGCAGTGCCCCCGTTTTCGGCCTTGGCAATGAGCAGTTCTTC
CSAPVFGLGNEQFF
>many|TRBJ2-1|TRBV7-6|.
TGTGCCAGCAGCTTAGGCCCCACGGGCAATGAGCAGTTCTTC
CASSLGPTGNEQFF
>.|TRBJ2-7|TRBV2|.
TGTGCCAGCACGGCAGGCAGGGTGAGCTACGAGCAGTACTTC
CASTAGRVSYEQYF
>many|TRBJ1-2|TRBV9|TRBD1
TGTGCCAGCAGCGTCCGGGACAGAAACAACTATGGCTACACCTTC
CASSVRDRNNYGYTF
>.|TRBJ1-2|TRBV20-1|TRBD1
TGCAGTGCTAGAGATCTATTTGGGACAGGGTATGGCTACACCTTC
CSARDLFGTGYGYTF
>.|TRBJ1-6|TRBV6-5|.
TGTGCCAGCAGTTACAAAGGGGGACTAAATAATTCACCCCTCCACTTT
CASSYKGGLNNSPLHF
>.|TRBJ2-3|TRBV21-1|.
TGTGCCAGCAGCAAAGAAACGGCGGGGGAACACACAGATACGCAGTATTTT
CASSKETAGEHTDTQYF
>.|TRBJ1-4|TRBV20-1|.
TGCAGTGCTACCCGACAGTCTAATGAAAAACTGTTTTTT
CSATRQSNEKLFF
>.|TRBJ2-3|TRBV6-5|.
TGTGCCAGCAGTTCAACCCTTACAACGGGGGCCACAGATACGCAGTATTTT
CASSSTLTTGATDTQYF
>.|TRBJ2-4|TRBV7-2|.
TGTGCCAGCAGCTTGAGCGGGCCTAGCGACATTCAGTACTTC
CASSLSGPSDIQYF
>many|TRBJ2-3|TRBV12-3/TRBV12-4|.
TGTGCCAGCAGTTTAGCGCATACAGATACGCAGTATTTT
CASSLAHTDTQYF
>.|TRBJ1-4|TRBV6-2/TRBV6-3|.
TGTGCCAGCAGTTACGGGCAGGGGATTCGTGAAAAACTGTTTTTT
CASSYGQGIREKLFF
>few|TRBJ2-7|TRBV6-5|.
TGTGCCAGCAGCCCTATAGACAAAAACTACGAGCAGTACTTC
CASSPIDKNYEQYF
>.|TRBJ1-5|TRBV5-6|TRBD1
TGTGCCAGCAGCATTGGGACAGGGTATAGCAATCAGCCCCAGCATTTT
CASSIGTGYSNQPQHF
>once|TRBJ2-5|TRBV15|.
TGTGCCACCAGCGCGGACAGCATAATGATCTACCAAGAGACCCAGTACTTC
CATSADSIMIYQETQYF
>few|TRBJ1-1|TRBV12-3/TRBV12-4|TRBD1
TGTGCCAGCAGCTTAGGCGGGACAGGTAACACTGAAGCTTTCTTT
CASSLGGTGNTEAFF
>.|TRBJ2-7|TRBV12-3/TRBV12-4|.
TGTGCCAGCAAGGCGGTTTCCTACAATGAGCAGTACTTC
CASKAVSYNEQYF
>few|TRBJ2-2|TRBV27|TRBD1
TGTGCCACCGGGAACAGGGGGGCCGGGGAGCTGTTTTTT
CATGNRGAGELFF